The present T cell receptor beta chain was sequenced within a study of control samples from healthy donors and cancer patients. The germline V and J ends were trimmed by 2 bases and 4 bases, with 20 bases remaining between them. This CDR3 contains 17 residues. Germline lookup yields CDR1 LGHNT and CDR2 FRNRAP. Data came from immunoSEQ multiplex PCR; TCRdb stores just in-frame clones and leaves some out. The sample includes roughly 100,000 clones, roughly 92% of them seen just once. The receptor was isolated from a human donor in good health. The donor label of this sample is uncertain. The sample taken for sequencing was blood. The chain uses TRBV12-5 and TRBJ1-2; a weak D match, TRBD1 (5 bases). This CDR3 is CASGLSSGGLSFYGYTF. CDR3 sequence (DNA): TGTGCTAGTGGTTTGAGTAGTGGGGGACTCTCGTTCTATGGCTACACCTTC.